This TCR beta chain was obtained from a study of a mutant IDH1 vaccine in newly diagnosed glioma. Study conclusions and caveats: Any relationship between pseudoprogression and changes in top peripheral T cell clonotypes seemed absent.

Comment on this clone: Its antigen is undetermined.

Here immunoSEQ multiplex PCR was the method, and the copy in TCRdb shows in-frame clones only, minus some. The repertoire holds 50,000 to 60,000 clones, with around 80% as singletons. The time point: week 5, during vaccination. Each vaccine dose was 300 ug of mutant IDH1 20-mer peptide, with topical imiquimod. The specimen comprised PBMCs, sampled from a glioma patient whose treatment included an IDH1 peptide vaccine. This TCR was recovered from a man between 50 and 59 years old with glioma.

The CDR3 nucleotides are TGCGCCAGCAGCTTGGGGCAAATAATTCAGGACACTGAAGCTTTCTTT. It yields the protein CASSLGQIIQDTEAFF. V usage is TRBV5-1 and J usage is TRBJ1-1; D gene uncertain. V lost 0 bases, J lost 3 bases, and 15 bases lay in between. The CDR3 consists of 16 residues. Germline values: CDR1 SGHRS, CDR2 YFSETQ.